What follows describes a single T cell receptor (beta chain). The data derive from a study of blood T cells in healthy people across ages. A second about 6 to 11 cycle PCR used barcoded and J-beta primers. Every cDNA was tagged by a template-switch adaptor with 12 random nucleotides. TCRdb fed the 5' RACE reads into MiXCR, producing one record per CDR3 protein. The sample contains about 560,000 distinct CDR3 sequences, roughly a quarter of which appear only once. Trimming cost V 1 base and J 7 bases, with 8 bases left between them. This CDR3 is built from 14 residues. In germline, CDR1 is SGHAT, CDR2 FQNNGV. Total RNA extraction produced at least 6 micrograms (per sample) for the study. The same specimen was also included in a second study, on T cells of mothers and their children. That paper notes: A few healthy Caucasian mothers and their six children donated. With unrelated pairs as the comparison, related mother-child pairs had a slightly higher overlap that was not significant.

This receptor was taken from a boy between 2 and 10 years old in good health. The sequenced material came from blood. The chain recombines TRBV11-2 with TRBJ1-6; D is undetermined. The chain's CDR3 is CASSLVQENSPLHF. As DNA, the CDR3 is TGTGCCAGCAGCTTAGTCCAGGAGAATTCACCCCTCCACTTT.